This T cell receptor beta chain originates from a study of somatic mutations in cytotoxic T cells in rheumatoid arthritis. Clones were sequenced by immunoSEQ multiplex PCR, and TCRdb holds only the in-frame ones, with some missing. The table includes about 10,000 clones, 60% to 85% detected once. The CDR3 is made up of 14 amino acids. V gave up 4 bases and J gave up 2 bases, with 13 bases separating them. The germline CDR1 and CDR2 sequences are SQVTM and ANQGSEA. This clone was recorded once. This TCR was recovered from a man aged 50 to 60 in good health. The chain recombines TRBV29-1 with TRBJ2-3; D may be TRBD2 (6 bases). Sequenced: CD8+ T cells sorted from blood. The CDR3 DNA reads TGCAGCGTTGCCCTAGCGAGACTCACAGATACGCAGTATTTT. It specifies CSVALARLTDTQYF.